A single sample is the source of the 10 T cell receptor beta chains below, sequenced in a study of Ad26.COV2.S vaccination and SARS-CoV-2 variants. Sample treatment: about 20 received Ad26.COV2.S at low or high dose, single or two shots; roughly five received placebo; per-sample allocation not given. Sampling was done on day 63 after the first vaccine or placebo injection. The method was immunoSEQ multiplex PCR; TCRdb's version includes in-frame clones alone and lacks a portion of them. Of around 310,000 clones listed, roughly 90% are singletons. Sequenced material: peripheral blood, taken in a trial of Ad26.COV2.S vaccine versus placebo. All receptors derive from a person aged 18 to 59 who received the Ad26.COV2.S COVID-19 vaccine or a placebo.

The rearrangement uses TRBV5-6 and TRBJ2-2; D might be TRBD1 (6 bases). Germline loops: CDR1 SGHDT, CDR2 YYEEEE. Trimming cost V 3 bases and J 1 base, with 13 bases left between them. This CDR3 region has 16 residues. The CDR3 is CASSSQDRMNTGELFF. The CDR3 region has the DNA TGTGCCAGCAGCTCACAGGACAGAATGAACACCGGGGAGCTGTTTTTT.

The chain couples TRBV5-8 to TRBJ1-5; D might be TRBD1 (6 bases). CDR3 length: 15 residues. CDR1 SGHTS and CDR2 YDEGEE come from the germline V gene. The V end lost 0 bases, the J end lost 7 bases, and 14 bases lay between the germline ends. In DNA, the CDR3 is TGTGCCAGCAGCTTGGGAGTACAGGGCGGGCAGCCCCAGCATTTT. Amino acid sequence: CASSLGVQGGQPQHF.

The chain is built from TRBV5-1 and TRBJ2-1, with no clear D. Deletions cut 1 base from V and 4 bases from J, with 9 bases between. The length of the CDR3 is 14 residues. Germline V gene sequence: CDR1 SGHRS, CDR2 YFSETQ. CDR3 sequence reads: CASSLPSYYNEQFF. In DNA form, the CDR3 reads TGCGCCAGCAGCTTGCCTTCTTATTACAATGAGCAGTTCTTC.

The chain carries TRBV11-3 and TRBJ1-4; D unresolved. This CDR3 is 15 amino acids long. V lost 1 base and J lost 0, with 6 bases in between. Germline V lookup: CDR1 SGHNT, CDR2 YENEEA. The CDR3 region is CASSLGPSTNEKLFF. The CDR3 DNA reads as TGTGCCAGCAGCTTAGGTCCCTCAACTAATGAAAAACTGTTTTTT.

The chain uses TRBV19 and TRBJ2-7; 8 bases are shared with TRBD2. Germline CDR1 and CDR2: LNHDA and SQIVND (reference sequence). The trim removed 7 bases at V and 2 bases at J, leaving 10 bases unmatched. The CDR3 extends over 15 amino acids. As DNA, the CDR3 is TGTGCCAGTACCCTCGGGGGGGGACAAGCCTACGAGCAGTACTTC. The encoded protein is CASTLGGGQAYEQYF.

The count of this clone is one. This chain uses TRBV4-3 with TRBJ2-1; TRBD2 matches 7 bases. Trimming removed 4 bases from V and 4 bases from J; junction bases left unmatched: 13. The CDR3 totals 17 residues. From germline, CDR1 is LGHNA and CDR2 YSLEER. This CDR3 is CASSPLGGGDPYNEQFF. The DNA of the CDR3 is TGCGCCAGCAGCCCCCTTGGCGGGGGAGATCCTTACAATGAGCAGTTCTTC.

This chain uses TRBV19 with TRBJ2-7, with D possibly being TRBD1 (6 bases). Germline CDR1 reads LNHDA; CDR2 reads SQIVND (reference sequence). V was trimmed by 6 bases and J by 0 bases, leaving 15 bases between them. The CDR3 contains 15 residues. The CDR3 loop reads CASSRRGDSSYEQYV. The CDR3 nucleotides are TGTGCCAGTAGCCGCAGGGGCGACAGCTCCTACGAGCAGTACGTC.

The V gene is TRBV5-1, the J gene TRBJ1-2; D gene uncertain. The CDR3 covers 13 residues. Per the germline V gene, CDR1 is SGHRS and CDR2 is YFSETQ. The V gene lost 0 bases and the J gene lost 1 base, with 4 bases spanning the gap. The CDR3 here is CASSLGVNYGYTF. The CDR3 DNA sequence: TGCGCCAGCAGCTTGGGAGTTAACTATGGCTACACCTTC.

The chain employs TRBV7-9 and TRBJ2-4; D is uncertain. The V gene's germline CDR1 is SEHNR and CDR2 FQNEAQ (reference sequence). The length of the CDR3 is 14 residues. V shed 0 bases and J shed 5 bases, with 8 bases lying between them. This CDR3 reads CASSLASLENIQYF. The CDR3 bases are TGTGCCAGCAGCTTAGCGAGTCTGGAAAACATTCAGTACTTC.

V gene TRBV10-3 combines with J gene TRBJ1-2; no reliable D call. Trimming removed 9 bases from V and 5 bases from J, with 16 bases in between. Germline CDR1 reads ENHRY; CDR2 reads SYGVKD. This CDR3 region has 13 residues. CDR3 sequence: CAMRMDPRYGYTF. The CDR3 DNA is TGTGCCATGCGTATGGATCCCAGATATGGCTACACCTTC.